These 10 T cell receptor beta chains came from one sample sequenced in a study of regulatory T cells in long-lasting Graves disease. Building the TCR beta libraries relied on iRepertoire HTBI primers, and CDR3 regions underwent Arm-PCR. TCRdb re-derived calls from the multiplex PCR reads in MiXCR, one entry per CDR3 protein. The sample contains 250,000 to 300,000 distinct CDR3 sequences, roughly 18% of which appear only once. Documented time point: newly diagnosed GD, antithyroid drugs for less than 3 months. Generation of the TCR library employed RNA extracted from PBMCs. The same data also contributed to another study, on T cells in Graves' hyperthyroidism and ophthalmopathy.

The sequencing here drew on peripheral blood mononuclear cells (PBMCs), taken at new diagnosis, from a patient treated with antithyroid drugs. These receptors all come from a woman aged 30 to 39 with Graves disease.

Turning to this clonotype: Possible read error: a much larger clone is one base away. The gene calls are TRBV19 and TRBJ2-1; D remains ambiguous. Germline CDR1 is LNHDA and CDR2 is SQIVND (reference sequence). The length of the CDR3 is 12 residues. CDR3 protein: CASSTVRNEQLF. In DNA form, the CDR3 reads TGTGCCAGTAGTACCGTCCGGAATGAGCAGCTCTTC.

Only a few counts were recorded for this clonotype. The junction departs from germline at one end; a sequencing error may be responsible. The chain is built from TRBV19 and TRBJ1-5; 8 bases map to TRBD1. The CDR3 length is 13 residues. Germline CDR1 is LNHDA and CDR2 is SQIVND (reference sequence). The CDR3 coding sequence is TGTGCCAGTAGTATAACGCCCACAGGGGGGTTGAATTTT. This codes for CASSITPTGGLNF.

This clonotype has ten or more counts. V gene TRBV20-1 combines with J gene TRBJ2-1; the D is unclear. V was trimmed by 5 bases and J by 9 bases, leaving 11 bases between them. Germline V CDR1 and CDR2: DFQATT, SNEGSKA (reference sequence). The CDR3 has 11 residues. The CDR3 spells CSAPKGGEQFF. As DNA, the CDR3 is TGCAGTGCTCCTAAGGGCGGTGAGCAGTTCTTC.

This clonotype has only a few counts. The rearrangement joins TRBV20-1 to TRBJ2-3; perhaps TRBD2 as D (6 bases). The CDR3 covers 11 residues. CDR1 and CDR2 (germline): DFQATT, SNEGSKA (reference sequence). CDR3 sequence: CRAGSPDTQYF. CDR3 coding DNA: TGCAGGGCGGGGAGTCCAGATACGCAGTATTTT.

The sample holds many counts of this clonotype. The chain is built from TRBV3-1 and TRBJ1-4; a weak D match, TRBD1 (5 bases). The CDR3 is 13 amino acids. Trimming took off 3 bases at V and 5 bases at J, with 7 bases between the two ends. Germline assignment: CDR1 LGHDT and CDR2 YNNKEL (reference sequence). For the CDR3, the DNA is TGTGCCAGCAGCCAGACAGACAATGAAAAACTGTTTTTT. This codes for CASSQTDNEKLFF. The whole variable domain, remainder taken from reference TRBV3-1 and TRBJ1-4, is DTAVSQTPKYLVTQMGNDKSIKCEQNLGHDTMYWYKQDSKKFLKIMFSYNNKELIINETVPNRFSPKSPDKAHLNLHINSLELGDSAVYFCASSQTDNEKLFFGSGTQLSVL.

Comment on this clonotype: Since a much larger clone is just one base distant, this may be a read error. This chain uses TRBV6-2 or TRBV6-3 with TRBJ2-1; D may correspond to TRBD1 or TRBD2 (5 bases each). Trimming took off 0 bases at V and 10 bases at J, with 7 bases between the two ends. In germline, CDR1 is MNHEY, CDR2 SVGEGT. This CDR3 has 12 amino acids. The CDR3 region is CASSYSGDEQFF. The CDR3 bases are TGTGCCAGCAGTTACTCGGGGGACGAGCAGTTCTTC.

This chain's CDR3 is CASSIPGNTVNTEAFF. CDR3 coding DNA: TGTGCCAGTAGTATCCCAGGGAATACAGTGAACACTGAAGCTTTCTTT. The chain combines TRBV19 with TRBJ1-1; TRBD1 is a possible D gene (5 bases). Trimming took off 3 bases at V and 0 bases at J, with 14 bases between the two ends. The length of the CDR3 is 16 residues. Germline V gene lookup returns CDR1 LNHDA and CDR2 SQIVND (reference sequence).

In the case of this clonotype: The final CDR3 position lacks the conserved phenylalanine or tryptophan, pointing to a likely read error. V is TRBV18 and J is TRBJ1-1; D ambiguous. Germline values: CDR1 KGHSH, CDR2 LQKENI. The CDR3 sequence is 13 residues long. The CDR3 nucleotides read TGTGCCAGCTTACCACCCCCCAACACTGAAGCTTTCTCT. It specifies CASLPPPNTEAFS.

This clonotype was counted at least ten times. This chain uses TRBV5-1 with TRBJ1-2; unclear D gene. This CDR3 spans 15 amino acids. Trimming took 2 bases from V and 0 from J, leaving 11 bases between them. Per germline, CDR1 SGHRS and CDR2 YFSETQ. The CDR3 is CASSLTAEANYGYTF. The CDR3 DNA sequence: TGCGCCAGCAGCTTAACGGCGGAAGCTAACTATGGCTACACCTTC.

This clonotype has ten or more counts. This chain uses TRBV5-1 with TRBJ2-7; 7 bases are shared with TRBD1. CDR3 length equals 16 residues. Germline V gene lookup returns CDR1 SGHRS and CDR2 YFSETQ. V gave up 1 base and J gave up 7 bases; unmatched junction bases: 14. CDR3 sequence reads: CASSLLPGDSVLEQYF. The CDR3 region has the DNA TGCGCCAGCAGCTTGCTCCCTGGGGACAGCGTTTTAGAGCAGTACTTC. The whole variable domain, remainder taken from reference TRBV5-1 and TRBJ2-7, is KAGVTQTPRYLIKTRGQQVTLSCSPISGHRSVSWYQQTPGQGLQFLFEYFSETQRNKGNFPGRFSGRQFSNSRSEMNVSTLELGDSALYLCASSLLPGDSVLEQYFGPGTRLTVT.